Shown below are 16 T cell receptor beta chains from a single sample sequenced in a study of cytomegalovirus exposure and HLA in healthy donors. The primer mix had 60 Vbeta and 13 Jbeta primers. Produced via immunoSEQ multiplex PCR; TCRdb's table is partial and in-frame only. Its table lists some 48,000 clones. Sequencing was done on a sample of PBMCs. Receptors were obtained from a male donor in good health and CMV-seropositive.

The chain employs TRBV28 and TRBJ1-6; possibly TRBD1 for D (6 bases). V was clipped by 0 bases and J by 5 bases, with 14 bases between them. The germline gives CDR1 MDHEN, CDR2 SYDVKM. The CDR3 spans 17 residues. CDR3 coding DNA: TGTGCCAGCAGTTTATGGCAGGGGACACCTAATAATTCACCCCTCCACTTT. The encoded protein is CASSLWQGTPNNSPLHF.

The rearrangement links TRBV5-1 to TRBJ2-3; D possibly corresponds to TRBD2 (6 bases). The germline gives CDR1 SGHRS, CDR2 YFSETQ. There are 13 residues in the CDR3. Trimming removed 4 bases at V and 1 base at J, with 7 bases between. CDR3 sequence: CASSRGGTDTQYF. The CDR3 bases are TGCGCCAGCAGCCGCGGGGGCACAGATACGCAGTATTTT.

The chain is built from TRBV7-3 and TRBJ1-1, with 8 bases that match TRBD1. Germline CDR1 is SGHTA and CDR2 is FQGTGA. The CDR3 has 14 amino acids. V dropped 5 bases and J dropped 5; count of bases not matched to a gene: 7. The CDR3 sequence: CASSLQGARTEAFF. CDR3 sequence (DNA): TGTGCCAGCAGCCTCCAGGGGGCGAGGACTGAAGCTTTCTTT.

This chain joins TRBV7-2 and TRBJ1-1, with TRBD1 matching 7 bases. Germline V gene sequence: CDR1 SGHTA, CDR2 FQGNSA. The CDR3 is 13 residues long. V was pared by 8 bases and J by 5 bases, with 8 bases of the junction left unmatched. The CDR3 spells CASVLRGRTEAFF. For the CDR3, the DNA is TGTGCCAGCGTCTTGAGGGGGCGGACTGAAGCTTTCTTT.

The rearrangement uses TRBV6-1 and TRBJ2-6; TRBD2 agrees at 8 bases. V dropped 6 bases and J dropped 2; count of bases not matched to a gene: 0. The CDR3 spans 14 residues. Germline V lookup: CDR1 MNHNS, CDR2 SASEGT. CDR3 sequence reads: CASRGLAGANVLTF. The CDR3 nucleotides are TGTGCCAGCAGGGGACTAGCTGGGGCCAACGTCCTGACTTTC.

This chain connects TRBV15 to TRBJ2-3, with a tentative D call TRBD2 (6 bases). Germline V lookup: CDR1 LNHNV, CDR2 YYDKDF (reference sequence). Trimming took off 1 base at V and 4 bases at J, with 12 bases between the two ends. CDR3 length equals 15 residues. CDR3 DNA: TGTGCCACCAGCAGAGTTGGGGGGTGGCCAGATACGCAGTATTTT. Protein: CATSRVGGWPDTQYF.

This chain joins TRBV5-1 and TRBJ2-5; 13 bases align to TRBD2. Germline V gene data show CDR1 as SGHRS and CDR2 as YFSETQ. The CDR3 contains 15 residues. The J segment lost 4 bases and the V segment lost 4 bases, leaving 4 bases of the junction unmatched. CDR3 in amino acids: CASSLGLAGVETQYF. CDR3 coding DNA: TGCGCCAGCAGCCTCGGACTAGCGGGGGTAGAGACCCAGTACTTC.

The chain uses TRBV9 and TRBJ2-3; D might be TRBD2 (7 bases). The V end was cut by 0 bases, the J end by 1 base, with 15 bases between. Germline CDR1 SGDLS, CDR2 YYNGEE. The CDR3 extends over 17 amino acids. The CDR3 nucleotides read TGTGCCAGCAGCGTAGGGGGGGGGCATACCGGCACAGATACGCAGTATTTT. It translates to CASSVGGGHTGTDTQYF.

The V and J genes are TRBV13 and TRBJ2-7; 13 bases fit TRBD2. After removal of 5 bases from V and 3 bases from J, the junction contained 4 bases not matched to a gene. Germline assignment: CDR1 PRHDT and CDR2 FYEKMQ (reference sequence). The length of the CDR3 is 15 residues. CDR3 region: CASSHGLAGVYEQYF. The DNA for the CDR3 is TGTGCCAGCAGCCACGGACTAGCGGGGGTCTACGAGCAGTACTTC. Using reference TRBV13 and TRBJ2-7 for the parts outside the CDR3, the full variable domain is AAGVIQSPRHLIKEKRETATLKCYPIPRHDTVYWYQQGPGQDPQFLISFYEKMQSDKGSIPDRFSAQQFSDYHSELNMSSLELGDSALYFCASSHGLAGVYEQYFGPGTRLTVT.

In regard to this clone: The sample carries other DNA sequences with the same CDR3. CDR3 coding DNA: TGTGCCAGCAGTCCGGGACTAGCGGGACCCAATGAGCAGTTCTTC. It codes for CASSPGLAGPNEQFF. This chain links TRBV7-3 with TRBJ2-1; 13 bases are a match to TRBD2. The V segment lost 6 bases and the J segment 6 bases; nucleotides outside the gene matches: 5. The CDR3 totals 15 residues. CDR1 is SGHTA, CDR2 FQGTGA, per germline.

The chain couples TRBV6-1 to TRBJ2-3; D gene uncertain. CDR3 length equals 13 residues. Trimming shortened V by 6 bases and J by 2 bases, and 9 bases separated the two germline ends. CDR1 is MNHNS, CDR2 SASEGT, per germline. CDR3 region: CASSGWSTDTQYF. CDR3 DNA: TGTGCCAGCAGCGGGTGGTCCACAGATACGCAGTATTTT.

The chain is built from TRBV30 and TRBJ2-5; 7 nucleotides match TRBD1. The J call may be in error: the DNA end matches TRBJ2-7 better. Germline assignment: CDR1 GTSNPN and CDR2 SVGIG (reference sequence). The length of the CDR3 is 15 residues. As DNA, the CDR3 is TGTGCCTGGAGTGTACAGGGGCGATGGGTTCGCGAGCAGTACTTC. This gives the protein CAWSVQGRWVREQYF.

V and J are TRBV7-2 and TRBJ2-1, with D perhaps matching TRBD1 (6 bases). Per germline, CDR1 SGHTA and CDR2 FQGNSA. V was shortened by 7 bases and J by 4 bases, with 11 bases between the two germline ends. CDR3 length: 13 residues. Written as DNA, the CDR3 is TGTGCCAGCACCCCGGACAGATACAATGAGCAGTTCTTC. It codes for CASTPDRYNEQFF.

This sequence joins TRBV5-4 and TRBJ2-1, with TRBD1 matching 9 bases. This CDR3 comprises 15 residues. The germline V gene encodes CDR1 SGHNT and CDR2 YYREEE (reference sequence). Trimming cost V 3 bases and J 14 bases; bases outside gene matches: 15. CDR3 protein: CASSYPQGAHPTKFF. The CDR3 coding sequence is TGTGCCAGCAGCTACCCACAGGGGGCCCACCCTACGAAGTTCTTC.

The rearrangement joins TRBV6-5 to TRBJ2-2; no reliable D call. Looked up from germline, CDR1 is MNHEY and CDR2 is SVGAGI. With 2 bases removed from V and 1 base from J, the gap between germline ends came to 8 bases. This CDR3 contains 15 residues. The CDR3 DNA reads TGTGCCAGCAGTTACCTTCCCGGGAACACCGGGGAGCTGTTTTTT. This encodes CASSYLPGNTGELFF.

The rearrangement links TRBV28 to TRBJ2-7, with D possibly matching TRBD2 (6 bases). Germline assignment: CDR1 MDHEN and CDR2 SYDVKM. V dropped 11 bases and J dropped 3 bases, with 17 bases sitting between them. The CDR3 consists of 13 residues. The CDR3 DNA reads TGTGCCGGAGGACCAGGAGGGGTCTACGAGCAGTACTTC. Encoded protein: CAGGPGGVYEQYF.